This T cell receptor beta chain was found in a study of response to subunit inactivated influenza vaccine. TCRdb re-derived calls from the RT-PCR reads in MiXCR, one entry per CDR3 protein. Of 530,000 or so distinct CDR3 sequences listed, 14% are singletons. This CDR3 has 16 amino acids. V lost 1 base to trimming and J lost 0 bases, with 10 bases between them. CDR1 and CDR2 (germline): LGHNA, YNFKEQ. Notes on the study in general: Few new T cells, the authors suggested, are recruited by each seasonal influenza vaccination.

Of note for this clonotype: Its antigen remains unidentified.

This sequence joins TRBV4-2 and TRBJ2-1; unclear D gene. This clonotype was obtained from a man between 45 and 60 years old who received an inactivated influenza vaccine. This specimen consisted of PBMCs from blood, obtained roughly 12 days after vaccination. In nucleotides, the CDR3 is TGTGCCAGCAGCCAAGGCTCGTCTAGCTCCTACAATGAGCAGTTCTTC. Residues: CASSQGSSSSYNEQFF.